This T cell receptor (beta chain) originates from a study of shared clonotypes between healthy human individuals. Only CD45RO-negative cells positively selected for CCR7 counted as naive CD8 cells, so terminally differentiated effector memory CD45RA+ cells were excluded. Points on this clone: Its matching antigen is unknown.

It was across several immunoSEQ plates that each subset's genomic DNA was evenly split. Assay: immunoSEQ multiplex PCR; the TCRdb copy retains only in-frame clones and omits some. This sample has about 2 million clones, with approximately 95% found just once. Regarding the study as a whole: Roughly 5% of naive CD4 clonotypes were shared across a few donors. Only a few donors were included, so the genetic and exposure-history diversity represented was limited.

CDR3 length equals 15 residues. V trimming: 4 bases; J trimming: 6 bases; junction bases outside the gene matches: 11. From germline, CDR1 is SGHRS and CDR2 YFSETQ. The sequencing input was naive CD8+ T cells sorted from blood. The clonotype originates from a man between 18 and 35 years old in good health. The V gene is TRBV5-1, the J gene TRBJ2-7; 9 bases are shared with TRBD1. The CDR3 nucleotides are TGCGCCAGCAGCCTGGGACAGGGTAACGGGCTCGAGCAGTACTTC. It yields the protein CASSLGQGNGLEQYF.